The rows below give T cell receptor beta chains drawn from one sample of a study of beta chain features in type 1 diabetes. Measured with immunoSEQ multiplex PCR; TCRdb has only the in-frame clones, and not every one. The sample lists around 130,000 clones; 9% were seen once. The sample consisted of central memory CD4+ T cells from blood. The receptors originated from a man in his thirties or forties with type 1 diabetes. Each CDR3 is given with its conserved first and last residue.

V gene: TRBV7-9; J gene: TRBJ2-1; CDR3 protein: CASSLLRGSYNEQFF
V gene: TRBV5-1; J gene: TRBJ1-2; CDR3 protein: CASSLTGANYGYTF
V gene: TRBV9; J gene: TRBJ2-7; CDR3 protein: CASSVDTTAEQYF
V gene: TRBV28; J gene: TRBJ1-4; CDR3 protein: CASSLGGGTNEKLFF
V gene: TRBV18; J gene: TRBJ2-5; CDR3 protein: CASSPGTRETQYF
V gene: TRBV6-1; J gene: TRBJ2-7; CDR3 protein: CASSANGYSYEQYF
V gene: TRBV2; J gene: TRBJ2-6; CDR3 protein: CASLPGQGVPGANVLTF
V gene: TRBV7-3; J gene: TRBJ2-3; CDR3 protein: CASTLGGLEDTQYF
V gene: TRBV5-1; J gene: TRBJ2-3; CDR3 protein: CASSLQPSTDTQYF
V gene: TRBV25-1; J gene: TRBJ2-2; CDR3 protein: CASSVSEGQGNTGELFF
V gene: TRBV19; J gene: TRBJ1-1; CDR3 protein: CASSKNGLGNTEAFF
V gene: TRBV19; J gene: TRBJ2-3; CDR3 protein: CASSRRSRDRVTSTDTQYF
V gene: TRBV25-1; J gene: TRBJ1-6; CDR3 protein: CASSITTGLNSPLHF
V gene: TRBV5-4; J gene: TRBJ1-3; CDR3 protein: CASSPDRLSGNTIYF
V gene: TRBV5-1; J gene: TRBJ2-2; CDR3 protein: CASSLDSRGGSTGELFF
V gene: TRBV25-1; J gene: TRBJ1-1; CDR3 protein: CASRADRVNTEAFF
V gene: TRBV27; J gene: TRBJ1-2; CDR3 protein: CASSRKGAHYGYTF
V gene: TRBV7-3; J gene: TRBJ2-3; CDR3 protein: CASSRGTSGGADGTDTQYF
V gene: TRBV7-2; J gene: TRBJ1-4; CDR3 protein: CASSWGPGEKLFF
V gene: TRBV6-1; J gene: TRBJ1-5; CDR3 protein: CASSDLPQGSNQPQHF
V gene: TRBV30; J gene: TRBJ1-6; CDR3 protein: CAWGSSRIYSPLHF
V gene: TRBV27; J gene: TRBJ2-3; CDR3 protein: CASKGAQRGSTDTQYF
V gene: TRBV5-6; J gene: TRBJ1-2; CDR3 protein: CASSKDRGVSGYTF
V gene: TRBV7-2; J gene: TRBJ1-5; CDR3 protein: CASSLMEGRPQHF
V gene: TRBV15; J gene: TRBJ1-6; CDR3 protein: CATSREDTGSPLHF
V gene: TRBV11-2; J gene: TRBJ2-3; CDR3 protein: CASSTGLGFADTQYF
V gene: TRBV2; J gene: TRBJ1-2; CDR3 protein: CASSENRERYGYTF
V gene: TRBV18; J gene: TRBJ1-5; CDR3 protein: CASSPSAQGNQPQHF
V gene: TRBV20-1; J gene: TRBJ2-3; CDR3 protein: CSAAKGDTQYF
V gene: TRBV27; J gene: TRBJ1-2; CDR3 protein: CASSFQDSYGYTF